The entry below gives a single T cell receptor (beta chain) sequence along with its context. Other DNA sequences in the same sample also yield this CDR3. The sample originates from a study of blood T cell repertoires in COVID-19. There are 14 residues in the CDR3. The V gene end was trimmed by 3 bases and the J gene end by 3 bases; junction bases not matched to a gene: 4. CDR1 is KGHSH, CDR2 LQKENI, per germline. Profiling relied on immunoSEQ multiplex PCR, and the TCRdb table lists in-frame clones only, not all of them. The sample lists 250,000 to 300,000 clones; 75% to 90% were seen once. It was during active infection that Seattle patients were enrolled and then longitudinally followed.

The sequenced material came from peripheral blood. The chain links TRBV18 to TRBJ2-7; 8 nucleotides agree with TRBD1. This receptor was obtained from a woman between 70 and 85 years old with COVID-19, enrolled during active disease. CDR3 DNA: TGTGCCAGCTCACCGGGGACAGGACGCTACGAGCAGTACTTC. Amino acid sequence: CASSPGTGRYEQYF.